This TCR beta chain derives from a study of T cell clonality in common variable immunodeficiency. This clone was counted ten times or more. The CDR3 extends 3 residues past the end of the read, so its final part is completed from the germline J gene. Germline lookup yields CDR1 LNHDA and CDR2 SQIVND (reference sequence). The CDR3 totals 15 residues. After removal of 1 base from V and 4 bases from J, the junction contained 4 bases not matched to a gene. Sequencing input was equivalent genomic DNA from CVID and controls. The method was immunoSEQ multiplex PCR; TCRdb's version includes in-frame clones alone and lacks a portion of them. In total the sample includes about 37,000 clones, none of them seen once.

The sequenced sample consisted of peripheral blood mononuclear cells. This chain joins TRBV19 and TRBJ2-1; 7 positions match TRBD2. The origin of this receptor is a person aged 18-70 years in good health. The CDR3 region is CASSIGSGNYNEQFF. The CDR3 DNA, read in part, is TGTGCCAGTAGTATAGGGAGCGGGAATTACAATGAG.